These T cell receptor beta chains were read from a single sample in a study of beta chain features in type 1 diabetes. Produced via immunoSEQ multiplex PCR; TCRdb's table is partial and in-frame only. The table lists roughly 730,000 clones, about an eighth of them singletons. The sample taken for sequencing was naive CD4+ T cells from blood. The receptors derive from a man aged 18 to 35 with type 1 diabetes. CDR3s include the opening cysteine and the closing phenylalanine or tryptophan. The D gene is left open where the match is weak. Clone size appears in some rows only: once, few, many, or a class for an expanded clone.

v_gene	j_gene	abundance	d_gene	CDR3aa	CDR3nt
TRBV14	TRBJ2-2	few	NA	CASSRIRGDLGTGELFF	TGTGCCAGCAGCCGTATCAGGGGCGACCTAGGGACCGGGGAGCTGTTTTTT
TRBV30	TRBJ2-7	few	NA	CAWSGAGASSSYEQYF	TGTGCCTGGAGTGGGGCGGGGGCCTCAAGCTCCTACGAGCAGTACTTC
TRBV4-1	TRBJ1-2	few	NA	CASSRDVPRYGYGYTF	TGCGCCAGCAGCCGGGACGTCCCCCGTTATGGCTACGGCTACACCTTC
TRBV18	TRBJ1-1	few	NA	CASSPSEGGYTEAFF	TGTGCCAGCTCACCTTCCGAGGGGGGGTACACTGAAGCTTTCTTT
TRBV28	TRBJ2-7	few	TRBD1	CASRTGGIYEQYF	TGTGCCAGCAGGACAGGGGGCATCTACGAGCAGTACTTC
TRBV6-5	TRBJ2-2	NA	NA	CASSYSQLPGELFF	TGTGCCAGCAGTTACTCTCAACTGCCAGGGGAGCTGTTTTTT
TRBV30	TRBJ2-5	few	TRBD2	CAWNPPGGLATQETQYF	TGTGCCTGGAACCCCCCGGGAGGACTAGCGACTCAAGAGACCCAGTACTTC
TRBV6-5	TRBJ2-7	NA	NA	CASSPSTDSYEQYF	TGTGCCAGCAGCCCCTCGACAGATTCCTACGAGCAGTACTTC
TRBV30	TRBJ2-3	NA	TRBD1	CAWSPQGPYTDTQYF	TGTGCCTGGAGTCCACAGGGGCCTTACACAGATACGCAGTATTTT
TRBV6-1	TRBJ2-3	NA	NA	CASRSDFTTGDTQYF	TGTGCCAGCAGATCGGACTTCACGACTGGGGATACGCAGTATTTT
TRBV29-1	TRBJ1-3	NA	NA	CSVERDLRNTIYF	TGCAGCGTTGAGAGGGATCTGAGAAACACCATATATTTT
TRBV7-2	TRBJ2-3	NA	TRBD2	CASSRIAGVGTDTQYF	TGTGCCAGCAGCCGTATAGCGGGGGTGGGGACAGATACGCAGTATTTT
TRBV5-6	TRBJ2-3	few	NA	CASSLGGRNTQYF	TGTGCCAGCAGCTTGGGGGGGCGGAATACGCAGTATTTT
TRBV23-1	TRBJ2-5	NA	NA	CASSQSLGRPYQETQYF	TGCGCCAGCAGTCAATCGCTAGGGCGCCCGTACCAAGAGACCCAGTACTTC
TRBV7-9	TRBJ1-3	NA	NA	CASSSDRGAGNTIYF	TGTGCCAGCAGCTCCGACCGTGGGGCGGGAAACACCATATATTTT
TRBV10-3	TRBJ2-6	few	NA	CAISEDPLGSGANVLTF	TGTGCCATCAGTGAAGACCCATTGGGCTCTGGGGCCAACGTCCTGACTTTC
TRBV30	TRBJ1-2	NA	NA	CAWSLLRVAGYTF	TGTGCCTGGAGTCTCCTCCGGGTTGCTGGCTACACCTTC
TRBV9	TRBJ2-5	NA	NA	CASSGRGPIEIGTQYF	TGTGCCAGCAGCGGTAGGGGACCTATCGAAATTGGGACCCAGTACTTC
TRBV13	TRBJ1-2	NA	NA	CASSLTRGYGYTF	TGTGCCAGCAGCTTAACCAGGGGTTACGGCTACACCTTC
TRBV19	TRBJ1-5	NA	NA	CASTRGRPLGSNQPQHF	TGTGCCAGTACTCGGGGGCGACCACTGGGTAGCAATCAGCCCCAGCATTTT
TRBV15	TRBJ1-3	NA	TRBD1	CATSITGGGNTIYF	TGTGCCACCAGCATTACAGGGGGAGGAAACACCATATATTTT
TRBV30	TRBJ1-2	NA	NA	CAWSVVGGGYTF	TGTGCCTGGAGTGTAGTAGGAGGAGGCTACACCTTC